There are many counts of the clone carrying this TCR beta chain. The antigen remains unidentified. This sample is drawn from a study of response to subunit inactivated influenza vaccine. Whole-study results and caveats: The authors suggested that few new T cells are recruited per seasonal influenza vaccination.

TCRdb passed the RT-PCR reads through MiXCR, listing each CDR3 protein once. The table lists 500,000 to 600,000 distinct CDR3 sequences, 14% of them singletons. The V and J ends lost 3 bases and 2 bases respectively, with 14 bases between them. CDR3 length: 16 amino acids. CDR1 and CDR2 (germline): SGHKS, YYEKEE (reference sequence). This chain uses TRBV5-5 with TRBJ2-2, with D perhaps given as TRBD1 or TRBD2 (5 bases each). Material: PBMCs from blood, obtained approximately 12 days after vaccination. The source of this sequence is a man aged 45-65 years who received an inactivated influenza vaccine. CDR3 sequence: CASSSSGTGNTGELFF. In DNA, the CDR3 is TGTGCCAGCAGCTCCTCCGGGACGGGCAACACCGGGGAGCTGTTTTTT.